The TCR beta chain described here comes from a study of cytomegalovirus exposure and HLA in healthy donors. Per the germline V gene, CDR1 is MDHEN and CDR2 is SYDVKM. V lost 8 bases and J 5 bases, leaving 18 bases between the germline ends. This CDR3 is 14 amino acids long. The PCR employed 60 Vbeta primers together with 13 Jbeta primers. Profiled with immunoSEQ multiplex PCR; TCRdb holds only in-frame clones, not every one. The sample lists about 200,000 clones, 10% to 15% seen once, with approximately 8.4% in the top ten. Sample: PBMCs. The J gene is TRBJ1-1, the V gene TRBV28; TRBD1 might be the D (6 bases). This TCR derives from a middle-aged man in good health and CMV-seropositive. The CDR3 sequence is CASWVVGAGTEAFF. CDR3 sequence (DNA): TGTGCCAGCTGGGTAGTGGGGGCCGGGACTGAAGCTTTCTTT. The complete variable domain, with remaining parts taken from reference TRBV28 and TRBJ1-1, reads DVKVTQSSRYLVKRTGEKVFLECVQDMDHENMFWYRQDPGLGLRLIYFSYDVKMKEKGDIPEGYSVSREKKERFSLILESASTNQTSMYLCASWVVGAGTEAFFGQGTRLTVV.